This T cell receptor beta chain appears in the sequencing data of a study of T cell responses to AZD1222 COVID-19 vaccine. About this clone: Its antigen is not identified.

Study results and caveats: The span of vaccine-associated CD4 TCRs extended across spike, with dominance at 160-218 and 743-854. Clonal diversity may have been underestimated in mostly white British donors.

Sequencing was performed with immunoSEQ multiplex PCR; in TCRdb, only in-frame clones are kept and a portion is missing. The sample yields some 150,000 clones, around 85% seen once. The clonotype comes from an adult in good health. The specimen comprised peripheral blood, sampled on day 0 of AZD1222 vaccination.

CDR3 loop: CASKMTGQSNQPQHF. CDR3 DNA sequence: TGTGCCAGTAAGATGACAGGTCAGAGCAATCAGCCCCAGCATTTT. The gene calls are TRBV19 and TRBJ1-5, with D possibly matching TRBD1 (6 bases). The CDR3 sequence is 15 residues long. Germline V CDR1 and CDR2: LNHDA, SQIVND (reference sequence). Trimming took off 7 bases at V and 1 base at J, with 14 bases between the two ends.